This T cell receptor beta chain was captured in a study of shared clonotypes between healthy human individuals. On the study more broadly: Each donor had three CD4 naive, three CD4 memory, two CD8 naive and one CD8 memory plate.

Running of the assay took place at deep level. The repertoire was sequenced with immunoSEQ multiplex PCR; TCRdb's copy has only in-frame clones and lacks some. The sample holds 2 million to 2.5 million clones, around 95% seen once. In its sample, this clone was seen a few times. As yet, its antigen is unknown. The sample holds other DNA sequences that translate to the same CDR3. Findings of the study overall: Rarefaction revealed incomplete sorted-subset sequencing despite large depth.

Nashville, Tennessee was home to all donors, who were Caucasian adults. V gave up 1 base and J gave up 3 bases; unmatched junction bases: 0. The CDR3 is made up of 13 amino acids. Germline V gene lookup returns CDR1 SGHRS and CDR2 YFSETQ. This chain uses TRBV5-1 with TRBJ1-1; the match to TRBD1 covers 7 bases. This clonotype originated in a man aged 18 to 35 in good health. The specimen was naive CD4+ T cells sorted from blood. Indicated subset: CD45RA+ positively selected. The CDR3 is CASSLTGDTEAFF. The CDR3 DNA reads TGCGCCAGCAGCTTGACAGGGGACACTGAAGCTTTCTTT.